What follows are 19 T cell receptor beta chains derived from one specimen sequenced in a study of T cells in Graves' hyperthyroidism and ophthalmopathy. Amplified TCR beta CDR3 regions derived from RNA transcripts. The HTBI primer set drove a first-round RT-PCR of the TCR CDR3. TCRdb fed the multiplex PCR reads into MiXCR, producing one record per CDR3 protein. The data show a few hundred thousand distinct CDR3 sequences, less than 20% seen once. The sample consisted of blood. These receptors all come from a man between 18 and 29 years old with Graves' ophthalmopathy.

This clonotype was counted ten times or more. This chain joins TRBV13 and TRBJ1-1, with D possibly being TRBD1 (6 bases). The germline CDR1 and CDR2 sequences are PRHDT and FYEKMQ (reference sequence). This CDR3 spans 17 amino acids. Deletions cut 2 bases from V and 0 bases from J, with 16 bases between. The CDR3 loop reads CASSLWMGATMNTEAFF. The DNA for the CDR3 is TGTGCCAGCAGCTTATGGATGGGGGCGACGATGAACACTGAAGCTTTCTTT. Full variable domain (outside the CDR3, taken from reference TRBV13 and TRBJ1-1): AAGVIQSPRHLIKEKRETATLKCYPIPRHDTVYWYQQGPGQDPQFLISFYEKMQSDKGSIPDRFSAQQFSDYHSELNMSSLELGDSALYFCASSLWMGATMNTEAFFGQGTRLTVV.

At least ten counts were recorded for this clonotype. The CDR3 sequence is CASSLAKSANTEAFF. The CDR3 region has the DNA TGCGCCAGCAGCTTGGCCAAGTCAGCGAACACTGAAGCTTTCTTT. The chain has TRBV5-1 and TRBJ1-1; unclear D gene. Germline V gene lookup returns CDR1 SGHRS and CDR2 YFSETQ. V lost 0 bases, J lost 1 base, and 10 bases lay in between. CDR3 length equals 15 residues. Variable domain in full (rest from reference TRBV5-1 and TRBJ1-1): KAGVTQTPRYLIKTRGQQVTLSCSPISGHRSVSWYQQTPGQGLQFLFEYFSETQRNKGNFPGRFSGRQFSNSRSEMNVSTLELGDSALYLCASSLAKSANTEAFFGQGTRLTVV.

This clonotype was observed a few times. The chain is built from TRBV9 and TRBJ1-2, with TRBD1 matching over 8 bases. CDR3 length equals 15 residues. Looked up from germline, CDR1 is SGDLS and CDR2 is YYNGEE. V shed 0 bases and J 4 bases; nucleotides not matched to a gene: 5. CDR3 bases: TGTGCCAGCAGCGTAGAAGGACAGGGAGGCTATGGCTACACCTTC. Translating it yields CASSVEGQGGYGYTF.

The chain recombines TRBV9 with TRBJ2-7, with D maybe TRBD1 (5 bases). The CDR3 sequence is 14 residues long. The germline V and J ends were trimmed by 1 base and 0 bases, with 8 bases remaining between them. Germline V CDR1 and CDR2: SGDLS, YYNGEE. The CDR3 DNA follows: TGTGCCAGCAGCGTACAGACAGTCTCCTACGAGCAGTACTTC. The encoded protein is CASSVQTVSYEQYF.

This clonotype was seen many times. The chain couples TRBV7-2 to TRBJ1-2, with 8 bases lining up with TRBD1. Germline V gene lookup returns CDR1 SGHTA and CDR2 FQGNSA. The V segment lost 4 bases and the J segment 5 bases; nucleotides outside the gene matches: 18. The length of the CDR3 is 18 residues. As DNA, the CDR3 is TGTGCCAGCAGCTCAACCGCCGGGACAGGACCTATTGGGTATGGCTACACCTTC. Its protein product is CASSSTAGTGPIGYGYTF.

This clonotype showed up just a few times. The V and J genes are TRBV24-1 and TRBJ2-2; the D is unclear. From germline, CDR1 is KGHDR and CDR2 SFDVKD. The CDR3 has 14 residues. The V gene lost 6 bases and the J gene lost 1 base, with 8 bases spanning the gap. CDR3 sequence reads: CATSLAVNTGELFF. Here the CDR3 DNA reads TGTGCCACCAGTCTGGCGGTGAACACCGGGGAGCTGTTTTTT.

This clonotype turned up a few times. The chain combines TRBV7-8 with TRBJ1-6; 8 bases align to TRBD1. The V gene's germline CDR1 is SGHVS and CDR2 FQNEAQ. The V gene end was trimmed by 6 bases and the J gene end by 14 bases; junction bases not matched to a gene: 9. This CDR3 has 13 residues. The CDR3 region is CASSLQYRGALHF. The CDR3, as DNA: TGTGCCAGCAGTCTCCAATACAGGGGGGCCCTCCACTTT.

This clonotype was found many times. CDR3 DNA: TGTGCCAGCAGCGAGGTGGAGGCTGGCATTCAGTACTTC. It translates to CASSEVEAGIQYF. V and J are TRBV7-6 and TRBJ2-4; TRBD2 is a possible D gene (5 bases). The germline CDR1 and CDR2 sequences are SGHVS and FNYEAQ. V was clipped by 5 bases and J by 9 bases, with 14 bases between them. The CDR3 runs to 13 residues.

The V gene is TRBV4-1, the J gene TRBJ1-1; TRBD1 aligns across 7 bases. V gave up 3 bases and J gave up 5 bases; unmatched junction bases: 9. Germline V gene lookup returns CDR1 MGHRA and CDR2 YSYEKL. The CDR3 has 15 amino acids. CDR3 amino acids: CASSQEQQGWTEAFF. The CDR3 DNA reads TGCGCCAGCAGCCAGGAACAACAGGGGTGGACTGAAGCTTTCTTT.

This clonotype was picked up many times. CDR3: CASSQTPGTSGGAYYNEQFF. The CDR3 nucleotides read TGTGCCAGCAGCCAGACCCCCGGGACTAGCGGGGGGGCCTACTACAATGAGCAGTTCTTC. The V gene is TRBV3-1, the J gene TRBJ2-1, with 16 bases identical to TRBD2. CDR3 length equals 20 residues. From germline, CDR1 is LGHDT and CDR2 YNNKEL (reference sequence). V lost 3 bases, J lost 3 bases, and 11 bases stayed unmatched.

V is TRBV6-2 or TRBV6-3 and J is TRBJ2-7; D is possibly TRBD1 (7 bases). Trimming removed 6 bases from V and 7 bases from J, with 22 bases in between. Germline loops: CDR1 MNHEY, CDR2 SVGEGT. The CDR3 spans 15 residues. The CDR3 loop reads CASRKEGARLWEQYF. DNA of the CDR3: TGTGCCAGCAGGAAGGAGGGGGCGAGACTTTGGGAGCAGTACTTC.

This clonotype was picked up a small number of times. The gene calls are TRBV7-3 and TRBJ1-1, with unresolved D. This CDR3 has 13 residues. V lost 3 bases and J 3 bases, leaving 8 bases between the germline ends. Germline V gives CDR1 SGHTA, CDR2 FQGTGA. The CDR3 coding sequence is TGTGCCAGCAGCTTCTTAGAGGACACTGAAGCTTTCTTT. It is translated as CASSFLEDTEAFF.

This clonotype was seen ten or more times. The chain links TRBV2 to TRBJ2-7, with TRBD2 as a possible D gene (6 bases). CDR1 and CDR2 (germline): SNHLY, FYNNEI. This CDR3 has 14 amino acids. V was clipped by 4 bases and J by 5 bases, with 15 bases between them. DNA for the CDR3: TGTGCCAGCAGTGGGAGGAGGGTCCGGAACGAGCAGTACTTC. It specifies CASSGRRVRNEQYF.

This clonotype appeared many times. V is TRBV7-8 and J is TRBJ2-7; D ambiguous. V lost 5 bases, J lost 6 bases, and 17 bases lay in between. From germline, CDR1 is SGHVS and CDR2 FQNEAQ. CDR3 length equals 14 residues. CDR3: CASSHLDDRVEQYF. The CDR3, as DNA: TGTGCCAGCAGCCACCTGGATGATAGGGTCGAGCAGTACTTC. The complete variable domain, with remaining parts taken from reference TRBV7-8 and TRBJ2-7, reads GAGVSQSPRYKVAKRGQDVALRCDPISGHVSLFWYQQALGQGPEFLTYFQNEAQLDKSGLPSDRFFAERPEGSVSTLKIQRTQQEDSAVYLCASSHLDDRVEQYFGPGTRLTVT.

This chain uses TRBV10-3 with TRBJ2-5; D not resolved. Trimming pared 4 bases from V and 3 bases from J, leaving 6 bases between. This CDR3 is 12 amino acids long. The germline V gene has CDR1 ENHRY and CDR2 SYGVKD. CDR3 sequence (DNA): TGTGCCATCAGTGCACTGGAAGAGACCCAGTACTTC. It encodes CAISALEETQYF.

CDR3 coding DNA: TGTGCCAGCAGCGGGAGGGACAGGGGGCAGGCTGGTGTTCATGGCTACACCTTC. This translates into CASSGRDRGQAGVHGYTF. This chain uses TRBV7-9 with TRBJ1-2, with 12 bases lining up with TRBD1. There are 18 residues in the CDR3. The germline CDR1 and CDR2 sequences are SEHNR and FQNEAQ (reference sequence). V was pared by 5 bases and J by 6 bases, with 16 bases of the junction left unmatched.

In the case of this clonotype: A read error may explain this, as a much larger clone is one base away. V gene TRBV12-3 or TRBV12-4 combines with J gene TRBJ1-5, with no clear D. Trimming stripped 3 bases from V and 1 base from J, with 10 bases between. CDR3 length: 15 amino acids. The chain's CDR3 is CASSFFLESNQPQHF. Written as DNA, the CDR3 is TGTGCCAGCAGTTTTTTCCTAGAAAGCAATCAGCCCCAGCATTTT.

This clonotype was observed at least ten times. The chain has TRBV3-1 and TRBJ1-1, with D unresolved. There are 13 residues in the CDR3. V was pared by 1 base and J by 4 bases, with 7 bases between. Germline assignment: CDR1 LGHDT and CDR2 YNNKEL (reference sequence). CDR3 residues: CASSQVGGTEAFF. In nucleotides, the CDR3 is TGTGCCAGCAGCCAAGTCGGAGGCACTGAAGCTTTCTTT.

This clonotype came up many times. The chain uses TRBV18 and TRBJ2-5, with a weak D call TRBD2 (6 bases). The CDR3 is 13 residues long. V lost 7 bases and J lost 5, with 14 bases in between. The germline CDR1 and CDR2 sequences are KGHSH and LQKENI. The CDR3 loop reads CASLPTRHETQYF. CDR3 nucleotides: TGTGCCAGCTTACCGACTAGACACGAGACCCAGTACTTC. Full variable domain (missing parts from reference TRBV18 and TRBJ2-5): NAGVMQNPRHLVRRRGQEARLRCSPMKGHSHVYWYRQLPEEGLKFMVYLQKENIIDESGMPKERFSAEFPKEGPSILRIQQVVRGDSAAYFCASLPTRHETQYFGPGTRLLVL.